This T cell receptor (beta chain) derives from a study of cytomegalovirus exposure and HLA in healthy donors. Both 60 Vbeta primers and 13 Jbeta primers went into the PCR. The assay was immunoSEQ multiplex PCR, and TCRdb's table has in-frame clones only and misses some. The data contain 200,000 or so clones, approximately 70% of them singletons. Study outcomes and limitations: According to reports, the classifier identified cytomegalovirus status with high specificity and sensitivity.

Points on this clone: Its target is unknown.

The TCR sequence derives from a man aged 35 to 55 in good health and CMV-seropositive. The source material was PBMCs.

In DNA, the CDR3 is TGTGCCAGCAGCCGGTCACAACGGGATTCACCCCTCCACTTT. Encoded protein: CASSRSQRDSPLHF. This chain links TRBV7-9 with TRBJ1-6; no clear D gene. From germline, CDR1 is SEHNR and CDR2 FQNEAQ (reference sequence). This CDR3 is built from 14 residues. V gave up 5 bases and J gave up 8 bases, with 13 bases separating them.